Following are 12 T cell receptor beta chains from one sample sequenced in a study of blood T cell repertoires in COVID-19. Some clones are missing from TCRdb's copy, which holds only in-frame ones; the method was immunoSEQ multiplex PCR. There are around 280,000 clones in the sample; 70% to 90% occur only once, and around 4.5% lies in the top ten. The sequenced material came from peripheral blood. These receptors originate from a woman aged 45-59 years with active or convalescent COVID-19.

Written as DNA, the CDR3 is TGTGCCAGCAGCCTTATCCCTCGGGACACCTACAATGAGCAGTTCTTC. It is translated as CASSLIPRDTYNEQFF. The chain has TRBV7-8 and TRBJ2-1; tentative D call: TRBD1 (6 bases). The germline gives CDR1 SGHVS, CDR2 FQNEAQ. The V end lost 5 bases, the J end lost 2 bases, and 16 bases lay between the germline ends. The CDR3 loop spans 16 amino acids. The variable domain in full, completed from reference TRBV7-8 and TRBJ2-1, reads GAGVSQSPRYKVAKRGQDVALRCDPISGHVSLFWYQQALGQGPEFLTYFQNEAQLDKSGLPSDRFFAERPEGSVSTLKIQRTQQEDSAVYLCASSLIPRDTYNEQFFGPGTRLTVL.

In its sample, this clone was seen a few times. V gene TRBV7-9 combines with J gene TRBJ1-3; 8 nucleotides line up with TRBD1. Germline V CDR1 and CDR2: SEHNR, FQNEAQ (reference sequence). The CDR3 is 16 residues long. V dropped 5 bases and J dropped 0; count of bases not matched to a gene: 6. The CDR3 coding sequence is TGTGCCAGCAGCCCTACAGGGGGTATCTCTGGAAACACCATATATTTT. Translating gives CASSPTGGISGNTIYF.

This chain joins TRBV7-2 and TRBJ2-1, with D perhaps matching TRBD2 (5 bases). V lost 5 bases, J lost 2 bases, and 16 bases lay in between. Germline V gene sequence: CDR1 SGHTA, CDR2 FQGNSA. The CDR3 contains 16 residues. CDR3 region: CASSVSPPGAYNEQFF. For the CDR3, the DNA is TGTGCCAGCAGCGTGTCCCCTCCCGGGGCCTACAATGAGCAGTTCTTC. The whole variable domain, remainder taken from reference TRBV7-2 and TRBJ2-1, is GAGVSQSPSNKVTEKGKDVELRCDPISGHTALYWYRQSLGQGLEFLIYFQGNSAPDKSGLPSDRFSAERTGGSVSTLTIQRTQQEDSAVYLCASSVSPPGAYNEQFFGPGTRLTVL.

The rearrangement uses TRBV29-1 and TRBJ2-1; TRBD1 aligns across 7 bases. V trimming: 8 bases; J trimming: 6 bases; junction bases outside the gene matches: 10. Germline CDR1 and CDR2: SQVTM and ANQGSEA. This CDR3 is built from 13 residues. The CDR3 region is CSLLSGQINEQFF. In DNA, the CDR3 is TGCAGCTTACTTTCGGGACAGATCAATGAGCAGTTCTTC.

The table lists this clone with many counts. The chain links TRBV2 to TRBJ1-4, with 8 bases aligning to TRBD1. The CDR3 sequence is 18 residues long. J was trimmed by 7 bases and V by 5 bases; bases with no gene match: 18. Germline V lookup: CDR1 SNHLY, CDR2 FYNNEI. This chain's CDR3 is CASSNFRGPRSQSEKLFF. The DNA for the CDR3 is TGTGCCAGCAGTAACTTCAGGGGGCCTCGCAGTCAAAGTGAAAAACTGTTTTTT.

In nucleotides, the CDR3 is TGTGCCAGCAGTTACTCTCGGGGGTGGAGCACTGAAGCTTTCTTT. Its protein is CASSYSRGWSTEAFF. The chain employs TRBV6-5 and TRBJ1-1; D may be TRBD1 (5 bases). Looked up from germline, CDR1 is MNHEY and CDR2 is SVGAGI. The CDR3 runs 15 residues. The ends were cut back, 0 bases at V and 4 bases at J, with 12 bases in the middle.

The chain employs TRBV11-2 and TRBJ2-5; 7 nucleotides match TRBD1. CDR1 and CDR2 (germline): SGHAT, FQNNGV. With 4 bases clipped from V and 4 bases from J, the junction kept 12 bases outside the gene matches. The CDR3 loop spans 16 amino acids. CDR3 coding DNA: TGTGCCAGCAGCTCCTATCCGACAGGGTCGGGAGAGACCCAGTACTTC. This encodes CASSSYPTGSGETQYF.

This chain uses TRBV29-1 with TRBJ2-3; 7 bases align to TRBD2. Trimming at V came to 4 bases and at J to 5 bases, leaving 9 bases not matched to a gene. From germline, CDR1 is SQVTM and CDR2 ANQGSEA. The CDR3 totals 14 residues. The CDR3 loop reads CSVGAGVPRDTQYF. The CDR3 DNA follows: TGCAGCGTTGGGGCGGGGGTCCCGCGAGATACGCAGTATTTT.

The table lists this clone with a count of one. In DNA form, the CDR3 reads TGTGCCAGCAGTGAGGAGCGGGAGTCAAACGAGCAGTACTTC. This encodes CASSEERESNEQYF. The rearrangement links TRBV6-1 to TRBJ2-7; TRBD2 matches 8 bases. Germline V gene lookup returns CDR1 MNHNS and CDR2 SASEGT. This CDR3 comprises 14 residues. After removal of 3 bases from V and 5 bases from J, the junction contained 6 bases not matched to a gene.

This clone was found many times. The rearrangement uses TRBV3-1 (or the pseudogene TRBV3-2) and TRBJ1-5; D call uncertain. The CDR3 is 14 residues long. V was clipped by 4 bases and J by 2 bases, with 9 bases between them. From germline, CDR1 is LGHDT and CDR2 YNNKEL (reference sequence). The CDR3 loop reads CASSPAEGNQPQHF. CDR3 nucleotides: TGTGCCAGCAGCCCCGCCGAGGGCAATCAGCCCCAGCATTTT.

The J gene is TRBJ1-3, the V gene TRBV19; D unresolved. The V and J ends lost 5 bases and 3 bases respectively, with 8 bases between them. The CDR3 covers 13 residues. Germline values: CDR1 LNHDA, CDR2 SQIVND (reference sequence). This CDR3 is CASSPGDGNTIYF. DNA of the CDR3: TGTGCCAGTAGTCCCGGGGATGGAAACACCATATATTTT.

As for this clone: Other DNA sequences in this specimen translate into the identical CDR3. This rearrangement joins TRBV9 to TRBJ2-2; a possible D gene is TRBD1 (7 bases). The germline CDR1 and CDR2 sequences are SGDLS and YYNGEE. The V end lost 5 bases, the J end lost 2 bases, and 10 bases lay between the germline ends. There are 14 residues in the CDR3. This chain's CDR3 is CASRRDSNTGELFF. The CDR3 DNA reads as TGTGCCAGCAGGCGGGACAGCAACACCGGGGAGCTGTTTTTT.